This T cell receptor beta chain was profiled in a study of T cells in Graves' hyperthyroidism and ophthalmopathy. Study overall: Once the initial diagnosis was made, peripheral blood was obtained before any treatment. General study findings and limits: A model of 13 V-J features distinguished ophthalmopathy from stable hyperthyroidism.

Not enrolled were patients with uncontrolled infection, other autoimmune disease, pregnancy or lactation. Diagnosing involved the use of clinical symptoms, serum thyroxine and TRAb, thyroid ultrasound and orbital computed tomography. This clonotype was detected a few times. The antigen is undetermined. TCR beta CDR3 regions were amplified from RNA. First-round RT-PCR with HTBI primers amplified the TCR CDR3 region. TCRdb used MiXCR to reprocess the multiplex PCR reads, holding one entry per CDR3 protein. The sample lists 500,000 or so distinct CDR3 sequences; 17% were seen once. This clonotype was obtained from a young woman with Graves' ophthalmopathy. What was sequenced was blood.

Here the CDR3 reads CASSQDNRGFYNEQFF. CDR3 sequence (DNA): TGCGCCAGCAGCCAAGATAATCGTGGGTTCTACAATGAGCAGTTCTTC. The chain recombines TRBV4-3 with TRBJ2-1; D gene ambiguous. The germline CDR1 and CDR2 sequences are LGHNA and YSLEER. The germline V and J ends were trimmed by 0 bases and 3 bases, with 12 bases remaining between them. The CDR3 runs 16 residues.